This record concerns one TCR beta chain sequence. This CDR3 is also generated by other DNA sequences in the sample. Germline V gives CDR1 SGHVS, CDR2 FQNEAQ. This CDR3 comprises 14 residues. Trimming left V 5 bases short and J 2 bases short, with 13 bases between. These data come from a study of long-term antiretroviral therapy in people with HIV. Participants with HIV, all of them, were treated in the United States. Survey-level immunoSEQ v3.0 assays were run. Sequencing used immunoSEQ multiplex PCR; TCRdb keeps in-frame clones, though not all of them. The top ten clones hold around 5% of a sample with around 40,000 clones, around nine tenths of them seen once.

The sequencing used unsorted PBMCs, collected 0.1 years before starting antiretroviral therapy. The source of this sequence is a woman in her forties or fifties with HIV. V gene TRBV7-8 combines with J gene TRBJ2-7; TRBD1 or TRBD2 may be the D gene (5 bases each). CDR3 loop: CASSLGTGPYEQYF. The CDR3 DNA reads TGTGCCAGCAGCCTCGGGACGGGACCCTACGAGCAGTACTTC.